This T cell receptor (beta chain) was captured in a study of vaccination and CD4 T cells after COVID-19. As to time point: late sampling 161 to 241 days after vaccination in three convalescent patients. Treatment reported: 10-day PBMC culture with coronavirus spike peptide pools or control peptides (ViraFEST assay). Sequenced with the Oncomine TCR Beta short-read assay was DNA taken from cultured CD4+ T cells. From the PCR reads, TCRdb called clonotypes with MiXCR, one entry per CDR3 protein. The data contain fewer than 20,000 distinct CDR3 sequences, about 40% of them singletons. The V end was cut by 0 bases, the J end by 1 base, with 16 bases between. The CDR3 consists of 17 residues. Germline values: CDR1 DFQATT, CDR2 SNEGSKA (reference sequence). This clonotype has only a few counts. The antigen is not known.

The receptor comes from a human donor who had recovered from COVID-19. This sequence joins TRBV20-1 and TRBJ2-1; possibly TRBD2 for D (6 bases). Specimen: CD4+ T cells from blood, cultured in vitro, collected about 7 months after SARS-CoV-2 vaccination. The CDR3 loop is CSARDPGARRSYNEQFF. The CDR3 DNA follows: TGCAGTGCTAGAGATCCGGGAGCGAGGAGGTCCTACAATGAGCAGTTCTTC.